These 29 T cell receptor delta chains came from one sample sequenced in a study of γδ T cells in repeated Plasmodium falciparum infection (dated by TCRdb to the early 2020s). For bulk TCR repertoire analysis, Vgamma9/Vdelta2+ and Vdelta2-negative gammadelta T cell populations were isolated by flow sorting from peripheral blood mononuclear cells. Libraries were built with multiplex PCR. Instrument on record: Illumina MiSeq. TCRdb processed the public reads again with the CATT caller, after which rows with matching DNA were combined. In this sample the table shows roughly 50,000 delta-chain clones, 1.6% of which occur a single time. About 9.1% of the sample belongs to the ten largest clones. Input material: gamma-delta T cells from blood. The receptors were sampled from a pool of human donors (malaria-infected and uninfected, not separated).

This clone was counted at least ten times. Distinct nucleotide sequences in the sample also encode this CDR3. V is TRDV1 and J is TRDJ1; 8 bases align to TRDD3. CDR1 and CDR2 from the germline V gene are TSWWSYY and QGS. The V gene end was trimmed by 5 bases and the J gene end by 3 bases; junction bases not matched to a gene: 14. The CDR3 covers 17 residues. The CDR3 sequence is CALGWRGGIFPPDKLIF. In nucleotides, the CDR3 is TGTGCTCTTGGGTGGCGAGGGGGGATATTCCCCCCCGATAAACTCATCTTT.

Concerning this clone: This may be a read error: a much more frequent sequence differs by one nucleotide. The chain uses TRDV1 and TRDJ2, with 9 bases fitting TRDD3. Matching the DNA to germline supplied the J gene, which TCRdb does not give. Germline CDR1 is TSWWSYY and CDR2 is QGS. The CDR3 has 16 residues. The CDR3 protein is CALKTGGDTLTAQLFF. In nucleotides, the CDR3 is TGTGCTCTCAAGACGGGTGGGGATACGTTGACAGCTCAACTCTTCTTT.

This clone turned up a few times. A read error likely explains this, since a far larger clone differs by one base. Distinct nucleotide sequences in the sample also encode this CDR3. The chain carries TRDV1 and TRDJ1, with a possible D match to TRDD3 (6 bases). Assignment of the J gene here rests on matching the DNA to germline, because TCRdb gives none. This CDR3 is 22 amino acids long. V was clipped by 1 base and J by 2 bases, with 32 bases between them. From germline, CDR1 is TSWWSYY and CDR2 QGS. This CDR3 reads CALGEPRRRDTRTPFHTDKLIF. In DNA form, the CDR3 reads TGTGCTCTTGGGGAACCTCGGAGAAGAGATACGCGGACACCATTCCATACCGATAAACTCATCTTT.

This clone was detected ten times or more. A much larger clone sits a single nucleotide away, making a read error possible. The identical CDR3 is also encoded by other nucleotide sequences in the sample. This chain links TRDV1 with TRDJ1, with TRDD2 matching 8 bases. Germline CDR1 is TSWWSYY and CDR2 is QGS. This CDR3 comprises 19 residues. DNA of the CDR3: TGTGCCCTTGGGGAACTTCATCTTCCTACGAAGGGTTCCACCGATAAACTCATCTTT. Residues: CALGELHLPTKGSTDKLIF.

This clone was observed a few times. This likely traces to a read error, being one base from a far larger clone. The sample contains more than one DNA sequence encoding this CDR3. The chain couples TRDV2 to TRDJ1; 7 nucleotides match TRDD3. Since TCRdb gives no J gene, matching the DNA to germline was used here to assign it. There are 19 residues in the CDR3. Per the germline V gene, CDR1 is GEAIGNYY and CDR2 is EKD. CDR3 sequence (DNA): TGTGCCTGTGACACCGGCCAATTGGGGGAGCGGATGTACACCGACAAACTCATCTTT. As protein: CACDTGQLGERMYTDKLIF.

This clone has only a few counts. This probably arose from a read error, given a far larger clone one base away. This CDR3 is also generated by other DNA sequences in the sample. The V and J genes are TRDV1 and TRDJ1; 10 bases line up with TRDD3. The CDR3 contains 15 residues. Germline loops: CDR1 TSWWSYY, CDR2 QGS. CDR3 sequence (DNA): TGTGCCCTTGGGGAACTACCCCGTCACTGGGGGATACTCATCTTT. Protein product: CALGELPRHWGILIF.

Concerning this clone: A far more abundant clone sits one base away, making this likely a read error. Other nucleotide sequences in the sample specify the same CDR3. The chain links TRDV1 to TRDJ1, with 11 bases aligning to TRDD3. The J gene, left out of TCRdb, was set here by checking the DNA against germline. CDR1 TSWWSYY and CDR2 QGS come from the germline V gene. The CDR3 contains 22 residues. CDR3 in DNA: TGTGCTCTTGGGGACCCTTCCTTCTACTGGGGGATAGGGTCGTCGTACACTGATAAACTCATCTTT. Its protein is CALGDPSFYWGIGSSYTDKLIF.

Remarks on this clone: TCRdb has a much larger clone's protein, which differs at residue 7 from the translation of this DNA, likely because of a read error; what is shown is the protein translated from the DNA. The chain employs TRDV1 and TRDJ1; D gene ambiguous. Between the trimmed V and J ends, which lost 2 bases and 1 base, there was a span of 5 bases. The CDR3 is 13 residues long. CDR1 is TSWWSYY and CDR2 is QGS in the germline V gene. Here the CDR3 DNA reads TGTGCTCTTGGGGAAGCCTCCACCGATAAACTCATCTTT. Protein sequence: CALGEASTDKLIF.

A note on this clone: The protein given by TCRdb reflects a much larger clone and differs at residue 8 from this DNA's translation, likely from a read error; the protein shown is the DNA's translation. This rearrangement joins TRDV1 to TRDJ3; TRDD3 matches at 12 bases. The V gene end was trimmed by 2 bases and the J gene end by 0 bases; junction bases not matched to a gene: 17. The length of the CDR3 is 24 residues. The germline V gene encodes CDR1 TSWWSYY and CDR2 QGS. The CDR3 coding sequence is TGTGCTCTTGGGGAAAGGCCCTGCCTTCCAACTGGGGGATACTTCTCCTGGGACACCCGACAGATGTTTTTC. Encoded protein: CALGERPCLPTGGYFSWDTRQMFF.

Regarding this clone: The TCRdb protein, from a much larger clone, departs from this DNA's translation at residue 5, likely by read error; the protein shown derives from the DNA. This rearrangement joins TRDV1 to TRDJ1; TRDD3 aligns across 8 bases. The J gene, not given by TCRdb, was assigned here from a germline match of the nucleotide sequence. The CDR3 contains 19 residues. Losses at the gene ends were 5 bases for V and 3 bases for J; bases not matched to a gene: 20. CDR1 and CDR2 (germline): TSWWSYY, QGS. The CDR3 DNA sequence: TGTGCTCTTGGGTCCCCCGGTAGTTACTTGGGGGATGCCGCCGATAAACTCATCTTT. Translated, it gives CALGSPGSYLGDAADKLIF.

Regarding this clone: A far larger clone is off by one base, so a read error is likely. Different DNA sequences within this sample yield the same CDR3. This rearrangement joins TRDV1 to TRDJ1, with D perhaps TRDD2 or TRDD3 (5 bases each). Assignment of the J gene here rests on matching the DNA to germline, because TCRdb gives none. Germline assignment: CDR1 TSWWSYY and CDR2 QGS. The CDR3 extends over 22 amino acids. The CDR3: CALGEGLLEPTYEAGYTDKLIF. In DNA, the CDR3 is TGTGCCCTTGGGGAAGGCCTTCTCGAACCCACGTACGAGGCGGGGTACACCGATAAACTCATCTTT.

Comments on this clone: This DNA's translation differs at residue 11 from TCRdb's protein, which comes from a much larger clone; a read error is likely, and the protein shown is translated from the DNA. The chain has TRDV1 and TRDJ1, with 7 bases lining up with TRDD3. The CDR3 sequence is 18 residues long. Germline lookup yields CDR1 TSWWSYY and CDR2 QGS. V lost 5 bases, J lost 0 bases, and 15 bases stayed unmatched. The CDR3 reads CALGSGGPWGSHTDKLIF. The CDR3 DNA is TGTGCTCTTGGGAGCGGAGGACCCTGGGGGTCGCACACCGATAAACTCATCTTT.

This clone has more than one count but fewer than ten. A read error is the likely source, as a far larger clone sits one nucleotide away. The sample holds other DNA sequences that translate to the same CDR3. The chain joins TRDV1 to TRDJ1, with TRDD3 identical over 8 bases. Germline-derived CDR1 and CDR2 are TSWWSYY and QGS. This CDR3 has 14 residues. Here the CDR3 reads CALGAGYANDKLIF. The CDR3 nucleotides are TGTGCTCTTGGGGCGGGATACGCCAACGATAAGCTCATCTTT.

On this clone: The protein held in TCRdb is that of a much larger clone and does not match this DNA's translation at residue 20, likely because of a read error; the protein shown is translated from the DNA. The chain is built from TRDV1 and TRDJ1; 13 bases map to TRDD3. TCRdb lists no J gene, so it was determined here by aligning the DNA to germline. CDR3 length equals 23 residues. Germline V CDR1 and CDR2: TSWWSYY, QGS. CDR3 DNA: TGTGCTCTTGGGGCTCGATTCCCAAAATTATACTGGGGGATACGCACCGAAACCGATAGACTCATCTTT. It specifies CALGARFPKLYWGIRTETDRLIF.

Concerning this clone itself: TCRdb records a much larger clone's protein for this DNA, with a difference at residue 10 that likely arises from a read error; the protein given is the translation of the DNA. The chain couples TRDV1 to TRDJ1, with D uncertain. The CDR3 covers 16 residues. The germline CDR1 and CDR2 sequences are TSWWSYY and QGS. V lost 5 bases and J lost 0, with 16 bases in between. CDR3 nucleotides: TGTGCTCTTGGGATCGAACAGCCCGCAGACACCGATAAACTCATCTTT. Its protein is CALGIEQPADTDKLIF.

This clone was recorded at least ten times. V gene TRDV1 combines with J gene TRDJ1, with 10 bases aligning to TRDD3. The junction had 25 bases not matched to a gene; V was cut back by 0 bases and J by 6 bases. Germline assignment: CDR1 TSWWSYY and CDR2 QGS. There are 22 residues in the CDR3. CDR3 residues: CALGELSLWLRLGDTRLHKLIF. The CDR3 DNA reads TGTGCTCTTGGGGAACTCAGTCTATGGCTACGGTTGGGGGATACCCGTCTTCATAAACTCATCTTT.

This clone has only a few counts. TCRdb lists the protein of a much larger clone for this DNA, which differs at residue 10, so this is likely a read error; the protein given here is translated from the DNA itself. CDR3 loop: CALGELMGGVLDKLIF. The CDR3, as DNA: TGTGCTCTTGGGGAACTTATGGGAGGGGTACTCGATAAACTCATCTTT. This rearrangement joins TRDV1 to TRDJ1, with no clear D. Because TCRdb records no J gene, it was assigned here through a match of the DNA to germline. Trimming took off 0 bases at V and 4 bases at J, with 15 bases between the two ends. Germline V gives CDR1 TSWWSYY, CDR2 QGS. The CDR3 has 16 amino acids.

This clone was recorded many times. A far larger clone differs by one base, so this is likely a read error. This sample includes further DNA sequences coding for the same CDR3. The CDR3, as DNA: TGTGCTCTTGGAGAGCCTTTCCCTCCTTACACCGATAAACTCATCTTT. Translation: CALGEPFPPYTDKLIF. The V gene is TRDV1, the J gene TRDJ1, with D hard to call. Since TCRdb gives no J gene, matching the DNA to germline was used here to assign it. V was trimmed by 6 bases and J by 0 bases, leaving 17 bases between them. Germline assignment: CDR1 TSWWSYY and CDR2 QGS. This CDR3 contains 16 residues.

This clone was seen a handful of times. Only one base separates this from a far larger clonotype, so it likely reflects a read error. Distinct nucleotide sequences in the sample also encode this CDR3. The rearrangement joins TRDV1 to TRDJ1, with 7 positions matching TRDD3. The J gene, not given by TCRdb, was assigned here from a germline match of the nucleotide sequence. The CDR3 covers 22 residues. The V and J ends lost 6 bases and 0 bases, in that order; junction bases with no gene match: 28. Looked up from germline, CDR1 is TSWWSYY and CDR2 is QGS. CDR3: CALGDSTHFRGDWGPYTDKLIF. CDR3 bases: TGTGCTCTTGGCGACTCCACCCACTTCCGGGGGGACTGGGGACCCTACACCGATAAACTCATCTTT.

Many counts were recorded for this clone. The rearrangement joins TRDV2 to TRDJ1; the D is unclear. Germline V lookup: CDR1 GEAIGNYY, CDR2 EKD. The CDR3 sequence is 15 residues long. V lost 0 bases, J lost 3 bases, and 13 bases lay in between. CDR3 protein: CACDTVGGVPDKLIF. The DNA of the CDR3 is TGTGCCTGTGACACCGTTGGTGGTGTTCCCGATAAACTCATCTTT.

This clone was recorded at least ten times. TCRdb pairs this DNA with a much larger clone's protein that differs at residue 12, likely a read error; the protein shown was translated from the DNA. The chain joins TRDV1 to TRDJ1, with 11 nucleotides matching TRDD3. CDR1 TSWWSYY and CDR2 QGS come from the germline V gene. Trimming cost V 4 bases and J 1 base; bases outside gene matches: 29. This CDR3 is built from 24 residues. Written as DNA, the CDR3 is TGTGCTCTTGGGGTTTGTTCCTACGCTACGAGAGACTGGGGGATAACAGGATTCACCGATAAACTCATCTTT. Protein product: CALGVCSYATRDWGITGFTDKLIF.

This clone has only a few counts. The protein in TCRdb stems from a much larger clone and differs at residue 17 from this DNA's translation, likely a read error; here the protein is translated from the DNA. The V gene call is TRDV2, and the J gene call is absent; the DNA was not used to check the table's D call, TRDD3. Germline CDR1 GEAIGNYY, CDR2 EKD. This CDR3 has 19 residues. The CDR3 region has the DNA TGTGCCTGTGACACGATTCATACTGGGGGATTTGCGTACACCGATAAACCCATCTTT. It translates to CACDTIHTGGFAYTDKPIF.

In the case of this clone: This likely stems from a read error, as it lies one base from a far larger clone. The sample has other DNA sequences that encode this CDR3 too. This chain connects TRDV2 to TRDJ1, with 11 positions matching TRDD3. TCRdb lists no J gene, so it was determined here by aligning the DNA to germline. The CDR3 has 16 residues. With V trimmed by 1 base and J by 8 bases, 11 bases remained unmatched. Germline V lookup: CDR1 GEAIGNYY, CDR2 EKD. The CDR3 DNA reads TGTGCCTGTGACACACTTGCTGGGGGATACAGCGACAAACTCATCTTT. Protein: CACDTLAGGYSDKLIF.

With regard to this clone: A single base separates this from a much larger clone, so it may be a read error. The sample contains more than one DNA sequence encoding this CDR3. The genes are TRDV1 and TRDJ1, with 12 bases matching TRDD3. In the absence of a J gene in TCRdb, the DNA was matched to germline to assign it here. The CDR3 length is 23 residues. The V and J ends lost 2 bases and 8 bases, in that order; junction bases with no gene match: 30. Germline assignment: CDR1 TSWWSYY and CDR2 QGS. In DNA form, the CDR3 reads TGTGCTCTTGGGGAAAGGTTCGGCCTCCTTCTCGCTTCTGGGGGATACGCGAATCCAAAACTCATCTTT. This sequence encodes CALGERFGLLLASGGYANPKLIF.

About this clone itself: The protein recorded in TCRdb matches a much larger clone and deviates from this DNA's translation at residue 16, suggesting a read error; the protein here is obtained by translating the DNA. The gene calls are TRDV1 and TRDJ1; the D gene could be TRDD2 or TRDD3 (8 bases each). The J gene was not available in TCRdb and was assigned here by matching the DNA to germline segments. The germline V gene has CDR1 TSWWSYY and CDR2 QGS. Trimming cost V 0 bases and J 0 bases, with 35 bases left between them. The CDR3 has 24 amino acids. The CDR3 nucleotides are TGTGCTCTTGGGGAACTAGCCGGGTCCTTCCTAAGAATGGGGGATCCTTCGTACACCGATAAACTCATCTTT. Translation: CALGELAGSFLRMGDPSYTDKLIF.

This clone was seen repeatedly, ten times or more. The V call is TRDV1, the J call TRDJ1, with 9 bases aligning to TRDD3. J lost 2 bases, V lost 0 bases, and 19 bases had no gene match. The CDR3 has 21 amino acids. Per germline, CDR1 TSWWSYY and CDR2 QGS. In DNA form, the CDR3 reads TGTGCTCTTGGGGAACTCCGAGACTTCCTCGGGGGATACTGGGGTACCGATAAACTCATCTTT. Encoded protein: CALGELRDFLGGYWGTDKLIF.

This clone came up a few times. The protein given by TCRdb reflects a much larger clone and differs at residue 13 from this DNA's translation, likely from a read error; the protein shown is the DNA's translation. The V call is TRDV1, the J call TRDJ1, with 8 bases aligning to TRDD3. The CDR3 has 14 amino acids. Germline V CDR1 and CDR2: TSWWSYY, QGS. The CDR3 is CALGELEVGDELTF. The CDR3, as DNA: TGTGCTCTTGGGGAACTTGAGGTGGGGGATGAACTCACCTTT.

This clone occurred a few times. TCRdb assigns this DNA the protein of a much larger clone, which departs from its translation at residue 10; this likely reflects a read error, and the protein shown comes from translating the DNA. V gene TRDV2 combines with J gene TRDJ3, with unresolved D. Assignment of the J gene here rests on matching the DNA to germline, because TCRdb gives none. There are 15 residues in the CDR3. CDR1 and CDR2 from the germline V gene are GEAIGNYY and EKD. CDR3 loop: CACDTVGTDPRQMFF. The CDR3, as DNA: TGTGCCTGTGACACCGTCGGGACGGACCCCCGACAGATGTTTTTC.

This clone came up many times. TCRdb has a much larger clone's protein, which differs at residue 3 from the translation of this DNA, likely because of a read error; what is shown is the protein translated from the DNA. V usage is TRDV1 and J usage is TRDJ1, with 13 positions matching TRDD3. This CDR3 contains 22 residues. The germline gives CDR1 TSWWSYY, CDR2 QGS. The CDR3 DNA reads as TGTGCTCCTGGGCTCCCATTAGGCCGTAGTACTGGGGGATACGGTACTACCGATAAACTCATCTTT. It is translated as CAPGLPLGRSTGGYGTTDKLIF.